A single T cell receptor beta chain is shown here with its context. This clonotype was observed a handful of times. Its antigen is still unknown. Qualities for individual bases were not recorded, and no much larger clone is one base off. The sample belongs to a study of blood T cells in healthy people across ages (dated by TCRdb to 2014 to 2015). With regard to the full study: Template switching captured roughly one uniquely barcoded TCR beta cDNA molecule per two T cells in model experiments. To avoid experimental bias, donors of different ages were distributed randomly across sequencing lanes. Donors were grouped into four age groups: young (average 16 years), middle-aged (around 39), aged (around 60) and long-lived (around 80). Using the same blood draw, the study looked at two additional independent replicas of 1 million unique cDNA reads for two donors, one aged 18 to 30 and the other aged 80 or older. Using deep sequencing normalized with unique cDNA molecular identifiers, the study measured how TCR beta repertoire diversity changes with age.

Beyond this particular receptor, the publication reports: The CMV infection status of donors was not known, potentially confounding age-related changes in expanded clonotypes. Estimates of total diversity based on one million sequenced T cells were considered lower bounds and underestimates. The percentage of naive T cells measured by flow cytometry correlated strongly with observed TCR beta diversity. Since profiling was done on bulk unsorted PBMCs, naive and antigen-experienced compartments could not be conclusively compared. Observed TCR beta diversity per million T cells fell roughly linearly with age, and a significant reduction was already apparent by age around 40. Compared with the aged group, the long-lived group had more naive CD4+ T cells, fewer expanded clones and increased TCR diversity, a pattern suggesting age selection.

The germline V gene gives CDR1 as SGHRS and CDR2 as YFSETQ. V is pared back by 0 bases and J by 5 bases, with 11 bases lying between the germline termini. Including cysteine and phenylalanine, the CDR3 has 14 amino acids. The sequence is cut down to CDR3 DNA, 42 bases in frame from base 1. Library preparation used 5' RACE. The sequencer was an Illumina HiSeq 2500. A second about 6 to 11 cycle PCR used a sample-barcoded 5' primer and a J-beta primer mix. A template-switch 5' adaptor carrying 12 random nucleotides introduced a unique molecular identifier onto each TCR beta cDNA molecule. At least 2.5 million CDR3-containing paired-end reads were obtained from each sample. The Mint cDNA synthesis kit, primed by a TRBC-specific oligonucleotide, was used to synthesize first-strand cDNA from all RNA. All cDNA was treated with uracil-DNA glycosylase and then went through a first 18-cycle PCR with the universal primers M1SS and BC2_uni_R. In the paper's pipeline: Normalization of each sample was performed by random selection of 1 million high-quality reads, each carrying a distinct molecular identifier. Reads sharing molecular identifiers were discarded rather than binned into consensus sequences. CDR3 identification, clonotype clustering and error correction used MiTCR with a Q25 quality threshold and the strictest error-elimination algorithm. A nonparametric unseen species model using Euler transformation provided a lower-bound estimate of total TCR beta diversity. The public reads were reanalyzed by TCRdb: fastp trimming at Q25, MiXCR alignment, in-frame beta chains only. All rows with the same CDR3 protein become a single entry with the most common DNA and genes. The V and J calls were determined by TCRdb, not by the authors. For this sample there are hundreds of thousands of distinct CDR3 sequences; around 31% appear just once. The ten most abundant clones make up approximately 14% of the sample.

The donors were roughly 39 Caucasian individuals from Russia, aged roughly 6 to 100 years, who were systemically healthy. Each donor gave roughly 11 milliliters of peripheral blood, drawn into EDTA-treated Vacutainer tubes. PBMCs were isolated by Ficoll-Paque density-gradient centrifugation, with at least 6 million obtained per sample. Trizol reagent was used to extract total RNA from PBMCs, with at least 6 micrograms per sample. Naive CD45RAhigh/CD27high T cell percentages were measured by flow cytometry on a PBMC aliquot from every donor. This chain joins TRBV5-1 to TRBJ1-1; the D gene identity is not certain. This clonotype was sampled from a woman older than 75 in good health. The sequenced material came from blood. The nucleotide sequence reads TGCGCCAGCAGCTTGGATGGCAGGCGTACTGAAGCTTTCTTT. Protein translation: CASSLDGRRTEAFF.